These T cell receptor beta chains were read from a single sample in a study of control samples from healthy donors and cancer patients. The data were produced by immunoSEQ multiplex PCR, yet TCRdb's version contains in-frame clones alone and is incomplete. The table lists some 140,000 clones, less than 90% of them singletons, with approximately 9.4% in the top ten. Specimen: blood. Receptors originate from a woman aged 25 to 45 in good health. The CDR3 runs from the conserved cysteine through the conserved F or W. Each record gives: clone size, CDR3 length, D gene, V gene, J gene, CDR3 protein, CDR3 DNA. The D gene is left open where the match is weak. Clone size, where shown, is once, few, many, or a class for clones that have expanded.

.,18,TRBD2,TRBV7-2,TRBJ2-1,CASSSRGRWSGNGNEQFF,TGTGCCAGCAGCTCTAGAGGGAGGTGGAGCGGGAACGGCAATGAGCAGTTCTTC
.,17,.,TRBV5-6,TRBJ1-6,CASSDLRGGAYNSPLHF,TGTGCCAGCAGCGACCTAAGGGGCGGCGCCTATAATTCACCCCTCCACTTT
.,13,.,TRBV6-5,TRBJ1-6,CASIRRGGSPLHF,TGTGCCAGCATCAGGAGGGGAGGGTCACCCCTCCACTTT
.,15,.,TRBV7-9,TRBJ2-3,CASSFNPGGTDTQYF,TGTGCCAGCAGCTTTAACCCCGGGGGCACAGATACGCAGTATTTT
.,15,.,TRBV30,TRBJ2-1,CAWSAGESSYNEQFF,TGTGCCTGGAGTGCCGGGGAGAGCTCCTACAATGAGCAGTTCTTC
.,15,.,TRBV5-1,TRBJ2-5,CASSLDGARQETQYF,TGCGCCAGCAGCTTGGACGGGGCTCGGCAAGAGACCCAGTACTTC
.,15,TRBD2,TRBV28,TRBJ2-3,CASSSQREKTDTQYF,TGTGCCAGCAGTTCCCAGCGGGAGAAGACAGATACGCAGTATTTT
once,18,.,TRBV24-1,TRBJ2-1,CATSSPGNPPAGPSEQFF,TGTGCCACCTCCTCTCCGGGAAACCCACCCGCCGGCCCCAGTGAGCAGTTCTTC
.,13,.,TRBV19,TRBJ1-6,CASKRTTDSPLHF,TGTGCCAGTAAACGGACTACGGATTCACCCCTCCACTTT
.,14,.,TRBV5-4,TRBJ1-1,CASSLDRAGAEAFF,TGTGCCAGCAGCTTGGACAGGGCTGGCGCTGAAGCTTTCTTT
.,15,TRBD1,TRBV28,TRBJ1-2,CASRKPGQSNYGYTF,TGTGCCAGCAGAAAACCGGGACAGAGTAACTATGGCTACACCTTC
.,15,.,TRBV5-1,TRBJ1-1,CASSLSGDVSTEAFF,TGCGCCAGCAGCTTAAGCGGGGACGTAAGCACTGAAGCTTTCTTT
.,14,TRBD1,TRBV28,TRBJ2-2,CASSWDRATGELFF,TGTGCCAGCAGTTGGGACAGGGCCACCGGGGAGCTGTTTTTT
.,14,.,TRBV10-2,TRBJ1-5,CASSEGTSGQPQHF,TGCGCCAGCAGTGAGGGGACATCTGGTCAGCCCCAGCATTTT
.,15,.,TRBV7-2,TRBJ1-6,CASSSDGSYNSPLHF,TGTGCCAGCAGCTCCGACGGGTCCTATAATTCACCCCTCCACTTT
.,12,.,TRBV29-1,TRBJ1-2,CSVEDTIYGYTF,TGCAGCGTAGAGGACACGATCTATGGCTACACCTTC
.,12,TRBD1,TRBV29-1,TRBJ2-7,CSIRQGSYEQYF,TGCAGCATAAGACAGGGGTCCTACGAGCAGTACTTC
.,16,TRBD1,TRBV5-1,TRBJ1-4,CASSYHPRDREAELFF,TGCGCCAGCAGTTACCACCCACGGGACAGGGAAGCCGAACTGTTTTTT
once,16,TRBD2,TRBV18,TRBJ2-7,CASSPGMGGSGYEQYF,TGTGCCAGCTCACCGGGAATGGGCGGGAGCGGGTACGAGCAGTACTTC